The clone carrying this TCR beta chain was detected a few times. Its target is unknown. Unmatched junction bases numbered 5, after V lost 5 bases and J lost 3 bases. This CDR3 has 14 residues. Germline V gives CDR1 SGHRS, CDR2 YFSETQ. The table came from immunoSEQ multiplex PCR; TCRdb's copy has only in-frame clones and leaves some out. Of approximately 68,000 clones in the sample, around 86% were seen once. The sample is drawn from a study of OX40 agonist ivuxolimab in advanced cancers. Findings of the study overall: Individuals who were partial responders at 0.1-3.0 mg/kg had clonal expansion that ranked among the lowest. Expanded clones belonging to CD8+ T cells outnumbered, on average, those of CD4+. CD4+ and CD8+ blood T cells expanded clonally by week 6 at 0.1 to 3.0 mg/kg. No determination was made of the antigen specificity of the expanded peripheral T cells.

The starting material was CD4+ or CD8+ T cells sorted from blood, obtained in a trial of the OX40 agonist ivuxolimab. The sequence came from an adult with an advanced solid tumor such as melanoma, head and neck, liver or kidney cancer. The J gene is TRBJ2-1, the V gene TRBV5-1; 7 bases line up with TRBD2. CDR3 bases: TGCGCCAGCAGGGGACGGGACTACTACAATGAGCAGTTCTTC. It is translated as CASRGRDYYNEQFF.